This TCR beta chain came from a study of blood T cell repertoires in COVID-19. Study overall: Acute-phase and convalescent COVID-19 samples originated in the United States, Italy and Spain.

Methods used by the authors: Researchers report that nucleated cell counts were estimated from reference gene primer amplification. Sequenced by immunoSEQ multiplex PCR; TCRdb stores in-frame clones only, minus some. V, J and clone size are taken as reported in that table, and D and trimming were inferred from the DNA itself. The sample records around 68,000 clones, about 85% being singletons. This receptor was taken from a man aged 80 or over with acute or convalescent COVID-19. The specimen was peripheral blood.

The CDR3 here is CASSLTRNEQFF. CDR3 sequence (DNA): TGTGCCAGCAGTCTTACTAGAAATGAGCAGTTCTTC. The chain employs TRBV6-5 and TRBJ2-1, with D possibly TRBD2 on 5 matching bases. CDR3 length: 12 residues. Germline V lookup: CDR1 MNHEY, CDR2 SVGAGI. Trimming left V 5 bases short and J 7 bases short, with 9 bases between.